A single sample is the source of the 4 T cell receptor beta chains below, sequenced in a study of blood T cell repertoires in COVID-19. The method was immunoSEQ multiplex PCR; TCRdb's version includes in-frame clones alone and lacks a portion of them. Here the sample spans fewer than 250,000 clones, roughly four fifths being singletons. Specimen: peripheral blood. Receptor source: a woman aged 45 to 65 with active or convalescent COVID-19.

The rearrangement uses TRBV3-1 (or the pseudogene TRBV3-2) and TRBJ2-1; 8 positions agree with TRBD2. The CDR3 extends over 15 amino acids. Looked up from germline, CDR1 is LGHDT and CDR2 is YNNKEL (reference sequence). The V segment lost 5 bases and the J segment 3 bases; nucleotides outside the gene matches: 6. The CDR3 DNA is TGTGCCAGCAGCTTCACTAGCGGTCTCTACAATGAGCAGTTCTTC. Amino acids: CASSFTSGLYNEQFF.

Details on this clone: The identical CDR3 is also encoded by other nucleotide sequences in the sample. The chain couples TRBV2 to TRBJ2-2; 9 nucleotides align to TRBD2. From germline, CDR1 is SNHLY and CDR2 FYNNEI. This CDR3 region has 15 residues. Unmatched junction bases numbered 5, after V lost 2 bases and J lost 7 bases. The CDR3 DNA follows: TGTGCCAGCAGTGAATTAGCGGGAGCCGGCGGGGAGCTGTTTTTT. Translation: CASSELAGAGGELFF.

The rearrangement joins TRBV28 to TRBJ2-1; TRBD1 aligns across 7 bases. The V segment lost 5 bases and the J segment 6 bases; nucleotides outside the gene matches: 10. The CDR3 loop spans 15 amino acids. Per the germline V gene, CDR1 is MDHEN and CDR2 is SYDVKM. In DNA, the CDR3 is TGTGCCAGCAGTCCGACAGGGATTCTCTTCAATGAGCAGTTCTTC. It specifies CASSPTGILFNEQFF.

This clone showed up just a few times. This chain connects TRBV18 to TRBJ2-2; D is unresolved. V was shortened by 6 bases and J by 7 bases, with 12 bases between the two germline ends. Per the germline V gene, CDR1 is KGHSH and CDR2 is LQKENI. The CDR3 extends over 13 amino acids. Here the CDR3 reads CASSFLTSGELFF. The CDR3 bases are TGTGCCAGCTCCTTCTTGACAAGCGGGGAGCTGTTTTTT.